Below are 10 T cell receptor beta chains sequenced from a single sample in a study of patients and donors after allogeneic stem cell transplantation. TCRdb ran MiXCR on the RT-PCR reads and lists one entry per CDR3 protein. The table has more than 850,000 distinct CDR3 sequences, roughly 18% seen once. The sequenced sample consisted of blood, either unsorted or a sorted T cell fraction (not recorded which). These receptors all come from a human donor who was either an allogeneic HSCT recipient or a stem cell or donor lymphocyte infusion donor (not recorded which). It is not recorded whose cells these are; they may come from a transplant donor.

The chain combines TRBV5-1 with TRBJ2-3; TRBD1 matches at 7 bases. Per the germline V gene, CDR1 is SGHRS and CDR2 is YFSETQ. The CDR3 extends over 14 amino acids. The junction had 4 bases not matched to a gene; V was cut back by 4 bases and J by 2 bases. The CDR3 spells CASSMTGYTDTQYF. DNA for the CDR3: TGCGCCAGCAGCATGACAGGGTACACAGATACGCAGTATTTT.

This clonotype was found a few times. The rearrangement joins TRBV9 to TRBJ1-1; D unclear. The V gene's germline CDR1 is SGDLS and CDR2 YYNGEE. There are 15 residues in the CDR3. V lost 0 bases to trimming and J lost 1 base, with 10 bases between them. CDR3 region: CASSVAARTNTEAFF. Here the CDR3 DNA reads TGTGCCAGCAGCGTAGCGGCCCGAACGAACACTGAAGCTTTCTTT.

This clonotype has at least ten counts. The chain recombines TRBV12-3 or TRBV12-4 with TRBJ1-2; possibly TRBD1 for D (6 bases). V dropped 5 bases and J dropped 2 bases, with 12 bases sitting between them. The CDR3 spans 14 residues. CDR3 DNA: TGTGCCAGCAGTCAACAGGGACGGAACTATGGCTACACCTTC. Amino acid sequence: CASSQQGRNYGYTF.

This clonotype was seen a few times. The chain's CDR3 is CASSLEAKSAEAFF. CDR3 DNA sequence: TGTGCCAGCAGCTTAGAGGCGAAAAGCGCTGAAGCTTTCTTT. This chain connects TRBV7-8 to TRBJ1-1; D is uncertain. Germline V gene lookup returns CDR1 SGHVS and CDR2 FQNEAQ. The germline V and J ends were trimmed by 1 base and 6 bases, with 12 bases remaining between them. The CDR3 loop spans 14 amino acids.

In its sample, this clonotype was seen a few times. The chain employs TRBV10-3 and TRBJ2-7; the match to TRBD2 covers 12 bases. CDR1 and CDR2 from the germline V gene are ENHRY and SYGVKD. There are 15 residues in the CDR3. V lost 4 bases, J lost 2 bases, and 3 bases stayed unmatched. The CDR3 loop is CAISARTSGTYEQYF. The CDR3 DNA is TGTGCCATCAGTGCCCGGACTAGCGGGACCTACGAGCAGTACTTC.

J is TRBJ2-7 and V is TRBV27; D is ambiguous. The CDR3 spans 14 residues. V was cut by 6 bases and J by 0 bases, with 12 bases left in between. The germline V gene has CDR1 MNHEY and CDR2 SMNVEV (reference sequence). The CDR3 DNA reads TGTGCCAGCAGCCTTTCATTGGACTCCTACGAGCAGTACTTC. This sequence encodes CASSLSLDSYEQYF.

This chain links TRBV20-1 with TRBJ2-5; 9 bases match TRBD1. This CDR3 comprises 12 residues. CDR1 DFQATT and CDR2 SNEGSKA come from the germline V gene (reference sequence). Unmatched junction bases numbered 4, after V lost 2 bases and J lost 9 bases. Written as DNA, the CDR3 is TGCAGTGCTAGATCAACAGGGGGCGCCCAGTACTTC. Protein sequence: CSARSTGGAQYF.

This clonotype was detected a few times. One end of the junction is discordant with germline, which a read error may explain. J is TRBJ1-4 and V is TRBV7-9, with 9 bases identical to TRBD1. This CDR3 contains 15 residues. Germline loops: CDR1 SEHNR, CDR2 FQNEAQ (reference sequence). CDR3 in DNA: TGTGCCAGCAGCCTTGGGACAGGGTATAATGAAGAACTGTTTTTT. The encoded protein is CASSLGTGYNEELFF.

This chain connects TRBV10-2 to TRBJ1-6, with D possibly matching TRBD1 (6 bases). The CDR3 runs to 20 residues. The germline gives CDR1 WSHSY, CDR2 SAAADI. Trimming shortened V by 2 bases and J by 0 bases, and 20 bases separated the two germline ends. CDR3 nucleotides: TGCGCCAGCAGTGAGAACACACCGGGACATGGAAGCTCCTATAATTCACCCCTCCACTTT. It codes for CASSENTPGHGSSYNSPLHF.

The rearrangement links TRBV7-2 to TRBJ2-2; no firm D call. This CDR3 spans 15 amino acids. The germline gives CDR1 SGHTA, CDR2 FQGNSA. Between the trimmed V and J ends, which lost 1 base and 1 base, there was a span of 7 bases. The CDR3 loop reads CASSLEFLNTGELFF. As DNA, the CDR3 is TGTGCCAGCAGCTTAGAGTTCTTGAACACCGGGGAGCTGTTTTTT.